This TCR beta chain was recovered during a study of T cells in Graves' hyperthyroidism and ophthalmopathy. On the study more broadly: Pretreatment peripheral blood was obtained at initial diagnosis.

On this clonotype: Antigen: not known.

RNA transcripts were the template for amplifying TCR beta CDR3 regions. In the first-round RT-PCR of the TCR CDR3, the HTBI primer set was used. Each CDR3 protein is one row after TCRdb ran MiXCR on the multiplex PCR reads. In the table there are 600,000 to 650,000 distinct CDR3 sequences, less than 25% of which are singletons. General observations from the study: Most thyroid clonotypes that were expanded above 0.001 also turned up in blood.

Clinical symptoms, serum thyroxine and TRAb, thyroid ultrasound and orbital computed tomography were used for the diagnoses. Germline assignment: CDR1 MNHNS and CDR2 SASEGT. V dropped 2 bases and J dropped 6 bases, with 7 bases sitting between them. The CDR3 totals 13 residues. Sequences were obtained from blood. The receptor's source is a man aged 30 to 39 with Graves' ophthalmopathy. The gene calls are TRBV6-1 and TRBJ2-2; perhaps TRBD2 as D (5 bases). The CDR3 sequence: CASSERGSGELFF. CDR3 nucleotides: TGTGCCAGCAGTGAAAGAGGGTCCGGGGAGCTGTTTTTT.